This entry lists 5 T cell receptor beta chains sequenced from one sample in a study of OX40 agonist ivuxolimab in advanced cancers. Using immunoSEQ multiplex PCR, the repertoire was profiled, and TCRdb retains in-frame clones only, with some absent. The data show roughly 80,000 clones, with about 86% seen just once and approximately 1.5% held by the top ten. The sequencing used CD4+ or CD8+ T cells sorted from blood, collected in a trial of the OX40 agonist ivuxolimab. All receptors come from an adult with an advanced solid tumor such as melanoma, head and neck, liver or kidney cancer.

This clone was found a few times. This chain links TRBV11-3 with TRBJ2-1; the match to TRBD2 covers 10 bases. Germline V lookup: CDR1 SGHNT, CDR2 YENEEA. The V and J ends lost 5 bases and 5 bases, in that order; junction bases with no gene match: 3. This CDR3 is 14 amino acids long. The CDR3 sequence: CASSSGGGNNEQFF. The CDR3 nucleotides are TGTGCCAGCAGCAGCGGGGGGGGTAACAATGAGCAGTTCTTC.

The chain carries TRBV2 and TRBJ2-4; D could derive from TRBD1 or TRBD2 (6 bases each). Germline V gives CDR1 SNHLY, CDR2 FYNNEI. V was trimmed by 3 bases and J by 7 bases, leaving 13 bases between them. This CDR3 has 14 residues. The CDR3 DNA is TGTGCCAGCAGTGAGACGGGGGCGGTGAACATTCAGTACTTC. Translation gives CASSETGAVNIQYF.

This chain uses TRBV5-6 with TRBJ1-6; 9 nucleotides match TRBD1. Germline V gives CDR1 SGHDT, CDR2 YYEEEE. The CDR3 is made up of 14 amino acids. The V and J ends lost 5 bases and 6 bases, in that order; junction bases with no gene match: 3. DNA for the CDR3: TGTGCCAGCAGTGGGACAGGGTTTAATTCACCCCTCCACTTT. This encodes CASSGTGFNSPLHF.

The chain combines TRBV4-3 with TRBJ1-2; a possible D gene is TRBD1 (5 bases). Trimming pared 0 bases from V and 6 bases from J, leaving 20 bases between. The CDR3 runs to 17 residues. Germline V gene data show CDR1 as LGHNA and CDR2 as YSLEER. CDR3 coding DNA: TGCGCCAGCAGCCAAGATGGATGGGCGCAGGGAAGGGATGGCTACACCTTC. Its translation is CASSQDGWAQGRDGYTF.

The chain recombines TRBV29-1 with TRBJ2-7; D perhaps matches TRBD1 (6 bases). V lost 7 bases, J lost 5 bases, and 15 bases lay in between. Looked up from germline, CDR1 is SQVTM and CDR2 is ANQGSEA. The CDR3 is 12 amino acids. In nucleotides, the CDR3 is TGCAGCGGATCCACAGGGTCCCACGAGCAGTACTTC. It codes for CSGSTGSHEQYF.